This TCR beta chain was observed in a study of human T cells and chemical hapten exposure. This clonotype was recorded at least ten times. Trimming took 4 bases from V and 2 from J, leaving 12 bases between them. The CDR3 consists of 15 residues. The library tagged individual cDNA molecules with unique molecular identifiers. In TCRdb, the RACE reads were re-called with MiXCR into one record per CDR3 protein. The table includes 150,000 to 200,000 distinct CDR3 sequences, around 25% detected once. Time point denoted: patch test 3, about 24 weeks after DPC sensitization. Regarding treatment: therapeutic diphenylcyclopropenone sensitization with weekly scalp DPC.

The chain is built from TRBV12-3 or TRBV12-4 and TRBJ2-1; D is unclear. This receptor was identified in a woman aged 40 to 49 with alopecia areata. Some clones in this sample may be carry-over from other donors' samples. The source material was whole blood, sampled in connection with sensitization to the hapten diphenylcyclopropenone (DPC). This chain's CDR3 is CASSSNSGPYNEQFF. Here the CDR3 DNA reads TGTGCCAGCAGTTCGAATAGTGGCCCCTACAATGAGCAGTTCTTC.